This entry lists 23 T cell receptor beta chains sequenced from one sample in a study of cytomegalovirus exposure and HLA in healthy donors. 13 Jbeta primers and 60 Vbeta primers were used for the PCR. The repertoire was sequenced with immunoSEQ multiplex PCR; TCRdb's copy has only in-frame clones and lacks some. Of 100,000 to 150,000 clones listed, more than 60% are singletons. Specimen: PBMCs. The source of these receptors is a woman aged 60-70 years in good health and CMV-seropositive.

The chain links TRBV4-2 to TRBJ2-3; D is uncertain. The CDR3 extends over 15 amino acids. The germline V gene has CDR1 LGHNA and CDR2 YNFKEQ. Trimming took off 0 bases at V and 4 bases at J, with 11 bases between the two ends. The CDR3 is CASSQEESIPDTQYF. CDR3 in DNA: TGTGCCAGCAGCCAAGAAGAAAGCATTCCAGATACGCAGTATTTT.

This chain uses TRBV18 with TRBJ2-3, with 12 bases matching TRBD1. The CDR3 is made up of 14 amino acids. Looked up from germline, CDR1 is KGHSH and CDR2 is LQKENI. V lost 3 bases to trimming and J lost 6 bases; unmatched junction nucleotides: 1. CDR3 residues: CASSPGQGADTQYF. The CDR3 DNA is TGTGCCAGCTCACCGGGACAGGGGGCGGATACGCAGTATTTT.

The chain couples TRBV6-5 to TRBJ1-1, with 7 positions matching TRBD1. The CDR3 is 13 residues long. Trimming removed 5 bases from V and 8 bases from J; junction bases left unmatched: 8. CDR1 and CDR2 (germline): MNHEY, SVGAGI. The CDR3 protein is CASSRTDRVEAFF. CDR3 sequence (DNA): TGTGCCAGCAGTCGCACTGACAGGGTCGAAGCTTTCTTT.

This clone occurred a few times. V usage is TRBV7-3 and J usage is TRBJ2-2, with 7 bases lining up with TRBD2. V dropped 1 base and J dropped 7; count of bases not matched to a gene: 12. Germline CDR1 is SGHTA and CDR2 is FQGTGA. CDR3 length equals 17 residues. The CDR3 loop is CASSLRGGSGAGGELFF. CDR3 nucleotide sequence: TGTGCCAGCAGCTTAAGGGGGGGGAGCGGCGCGGGCGGGGAGCTGTTTTTT.

The gene calls are TRBV29-1 and TRBJ1-1; tentative D call: TRBD1 (6 bases). This CDR3 has 13 residues. Germline CDR1 is SQVTM and CDR2 is ANQGSEA. V was cut by 7 bases and J by 3 bases, with 15 bases left in between. CDR3 sequence reads: CSASKGGHTEAFF. Written as DNA, the CDR3 is TGCAGCGCGTCCAAGGGGGGGCACACTGAAGCTTTCTTT.

J is TRBJ2-3 and V is TRBV11-1; D gene ambiguous. Trimming took 5 bases from V and 4 from J, leaving 19 bases between them. The CDR3 contains 16 residues. CDR1 and CDR2 (germline): SGHAT, FQDESV (reference sequence). The CDR3 DNA reads TGTGCCAGCAGCGCCCGGCTAGGTGAAGTGGCAGATACGCAGTATTTT. This translates into CASSARLGEVADTQYF.

The rearrangement joins TRBV14 to TRBJ2-3; TRBD1 is a possible D gene (5 bases). CDR1 SGHDN and CDR2 FVKESK come from the germline V gene. This CDR3 region has 12 residues. V lost 4 bases and J lost 5, with 7 bases in between. CDR3 sequence reads: CASSPTGDTQYF. CDR3 coding DNA: TGTGCCAGCAGCCCAACAGGAGATACGCAGTATTTT.

The CDR3 sequence: CASTLGQYSNQPQHF. The DNA of the CDR3 is TGTGCCAGTACTCTGGGACAGTATAGCAATCAGCCCCAGCATTTT. The chain employs TRBV19 and TRBJ1-5; 7 nucleotides match TRBD1. CDR1 is LNHDA, CDR2 SQIVND, per germline (reference sequence). V shed 7 bases and J 0 bases; nucleotides not matched to a gene: 6. The CDR3 loop spans 15 amino acids. The full variable domain, rest sourced from reference TRBV19 and TRBJ1-5, is DGGITQSPKYLFRKEGQNVTLSCEQNLNHDAMYWYRQDPGQGLRLIYYSQIVNDFQKGDIAEGYSVSREKKESFPLTVTSAQKNPTAFYLCASTLGQYSNQPQHFGDGTRLSIL.

The chain combines TRBV14 with TRBJ2-1; 8 bases agree with TRBD2. V shed 0 bases, J shed 4 bases, and the junction held 8 bases outside the gene matches. This CDR3 contains 17 residues. Germline values: CDR1 SGHDN, CDR2 FVKESK. Written as DNA, the CDR3 is TGTGCCAGCAGCCAAGATCCTCCGGGACTAGTGTACAATGAGCAGTTCTTC. Amino acids: CASSQDPPGLVYNEQFF.

This clone appeared a single time. This chain uses TRBV7-9 with TRBJ1-1; D possibly corresponds to TRBD1 (6 bases). The germline V and J ends were trimmed by 5 bases and 0 bases, with 10 bases remaining between them. The CDR3 spans 14 residues. Per the germline V gene, CDR1 is SEHNR and CDR2 is FQNEAQ (reference sequence). This chain's CDR3 is CASSIQGMNTEAFF. DNA for the CDR3: TGTGCCAGCAGCATACAGGGTATGAACACTGAAGCTTTCTTT. Full variable domain (outside the CDR3, taken from reference TRBV7-9 and TRBJ1-1): DTGVSQNPRHKITKRGQNVTFRCDPISEHNRLYWYRQTLGQGPEFLTYFQNEAQLEKSRLLSDRFSAERPKGSFSTLEIQRTEQGDSAMYLCASSIQGMNTEAFFGQGTRLTVV.

This clone turned up a few times. This chain links TRBV4-2 with TRBJ1-2, with D possibly matching TRBD1 (6 bases). Trimming stripped 10 bases from V and 8 bases from J, with 20 bases between. CDR3 length equals 13 residues. Germline V gene lookup returns CDR1 LGHNA and CDR2 YNFKEQ. The CDR3 DNA reads as TGTGCCACCCAGCCAGACCAGGGGAGAGGCTACACCTTC. This translates into CATQPDQGRGYTF.

The J gene is TRBJ2-1, the V gene TRBV9, with 7 bases lining up with TRBD1. The J segment lost 2 bases and the V segment lost 2 bases, leaving 1 base of the junction unmatched. The length of the CDR3 is 14 residues. CDR1 is SGDLS and CDR2 is YYNGEE in the germline V gene. In DNA form, the CDR3 reads TGTGCCAGCAGCGTCGGACAGGCCTACAATGAGCAGTTCTTC. It encodes CASSVGQAYNEQFF.

J is TRBJ1-5 and V is TRBV30, with unresolved D. Germline CDR1 GTSNPN, CDR2 SVGIG (reference sequence). This CDR3 is 14 amino acids long. V shed 1 base and J shed 6 bases, with 13 bases lying between them. The CDR3 loop is CAWSGADGGQPQHF. CDR3 DNA sequence: TGTGCCTGGAGTGGGGCAGATGGAGGTCAGCCCCAGCATTTT. Together with reference TRBV30 and TRBJ1-5, the CDR3 gives the full variable domain: SQTIHQWPATLVQPVGSPLSLECTVEGTSNPNLYWYRQAAGRGLQLLFYSVGIGQISSEVPQNLSASRPQDRQFILSSKKLLLSDSGFYLCAWSGADGGQPQHFGDGTRLSIL.

The genes are TRBV7-3 and TRBJ2-7; D unclear. The CDR3 totals 12 residues. Looked up from germline, CDR1 is SGHTA and CDR2 is FQGTGA. Trimming cost V 9 bases and J 3 bases, with 12 bases left between them. The CDR3 coding sequence is TGTGCCAGTTCCCCGTCCGGCTACGAGCAGTACTTC. It specifies CASSPSGYEQYF.

V gene TRBV12-5 combines with J gene TRBJ1-5; 10 nucleotides align to TRBD1. Germline CDR1 LGHNT, CDR2 FRNRAP. The CDR3 has 15 amino acids. The V gene end was trimmed by 3 bases and the J gene end by 5 bases; junction bases not matched to a gene: 4. The CDR3 nucleotides are TGTGCTAGTGGTTTCGACGACAGGGGGCATCAGCCCCAGCATTTT. This sequence encodes CASGFDDRGHQPQHF.

The V call is TRBV2, the J call TRBJ2-1; 9 nucleotides line up with TRBD1. V shed 5 bases and J 6 bases; nucleotides not matched to a gene: 8. The CDR3 runs to 15 residues. In germline, CDR1 is SNHLY, CDR2 FYNNEI. The CDR3 protein is CASSSPGQGVNEQFF. The CDR3 nucleotides read TGTGCCAGCAGTTCCCCGGGACAGGGAGTCAATGAGCAGTTCTTC.

V and J are TRBV9 and TRBJ2-5; D is possibly TRBD2 (7 bases). This CDR3 region has 16 residues. Germline lookup yields CDR1 SGDLS and CDR2 YYNGEE. V lost 0 bases to trimming and J lost 0 bases, with 12 bases between them. This CDR3 reads CASSVGGGTYQETQYF. In DNA form, the CDR3 reads TGTGCCAGCAGCGTAGGGGGAGGGACATACCAAGAGACCCAGTACTTC.

This chain joins TRBV19 and TRBJ1-2; D gene uncertain. Deletions cut 5 bases from V and 3 bases from J, with 10 bases between. CDR1 and CDR2 from the germline V gene are LNHDA and SQIVND (reference sequence). The CDR3 length is 13 residues. CDR3 bases: TGTGCCAGTAGTTCCCGACAAGACTATGGCTACACCTTC. Its translation is CASSSRQDYGYTF.

The rearrangement uses TRBV6-5 and TRBJ1-4; D gene ambiguous. This CDR3 region has 14 residues. Per germline, CDR1 MNHEY and CDR2 SVGAGI. V was clipped by 6 bases and J by 5 bases, with 13 bases between them. The CDR3 nucleotides read TGTGCCAGCAGCTCCGGACTCGAGAATGAAAAACTGTTTTTT. Translation gives CASSSGLENEKLFF.

The chain joins TRBV5-1 to TRBJ1-1; 7 bases match TRBD1. The germline gives CDR1 SGHRS, CDR2 YFSETQ. This CDR3 has 16 residues. V gave up 5 bases and J gave up 0 bases; unmatched junction bases: 10. The CDR3 protein is CASRYDLGTVNTEAFF. In DNA, the CDR3 is TGCGCCAGCAGATATGACCTGGGGACAGTGAACACTGAAGCTTTCTTT. Full variable domain (rest looked up from reference TRBV5-1 and TRBJ1-1): KAGVTQTPRYLIKTRGQQVTLSCSPISGHRSVSWYQQTPGQGLQFLFEYFSETQRNKGNFPGRFSGRQFSNSRSEMNVSTLELGDSALYLCASRYDLGTVNTEAFFGQGTRLTVV.

A few counts support this clone. The V gene is TRBV5-6, the J gene TRBJ2-7, with no clear D. The CDR3 length is 15 residues. V was pared by 4 bases and J by 2 bases, with 16 bases between. Germline V CDR1 and CDR2: SGHDT, YYEEEE. The CDR3 region is CASSPMSERTYEQYF. CDR3 nucleotides: TGTGCCAGCAGCCCGATGAGCGAGAGAACCTACGAGCAGTACTTC.

There are a few counts of this clone. The CDR3 reads CASSLEGTSGKADTQYF. For the CDR3, the DNA is TGTGCCAGCAGCTTAGAGGGTACTAGCGGGAAGGCTGATACGCAGTATTTT. This rearrangement joins TRBV7-2 to TRBJ2-3, with 10 nucleotides matching TRBD2. V shed 1 base, J shed 6 bases, and the junction held 10 bases outside the gene matches. The CDR3 contains 17 residues. Germline CDR1 SGHTA, CDR2 FQGNSA. Supplemented by reference TRBV7-2 and TRBJ2-3, the full variable domain reads GAGVSQSPSNKVTEKGKDVELRCDPISGHTALYWYRQSLGQGLEFLIYFQGNSAPDKSGLPSDRFSAERTGGSVSTLTIQRTQQEDSAVYLCASSLEGTSGKADTQYFGPGTRLTVL.

The CDR3 nucleotides read TGTGCCAGCAGCTCGGGGATCCTGGGGCCCCAGCATTTT. Residues: CASSSGILGPQHF. The V and J genes are TRBV14 and TRBJ1-5, with D unclear. CDR3 length equals 13 residues. Trimming removed 5 bases from V and 9 bases from J, with 14 bases in between. Germline V gives CDR1 SGHDN, CDR2 FVKESK.